This T cell receptor beta chain stems from a study of blood T cell repertoires in COVID-19. Produced via immunoSEQ multiplex PCR; TCRdb's table is partial and in-frame only. The sample has around 180,000 clones; 84% are singletons. The V gene's germline CDR1 is MNHEY and CDR2 SVGAGI. V dropped 5 bases and J dropped 4; count of bases not matched to a gene: 6. The CDR3 covers 15 residues. The chain links TRBV6-5 to TRBJ2-7; 12 bases map to TRBD2. The clonotype originates from a human donor in a cohort sampled during active COVID-19. The sample comprised peripheral blood. The CDR3 DNA reads TGTGCCAGCAGTACCGGACTAGCGGGGCCTTACGAGCAGTACTTC. Translated: CASSTGLAGPYEQYF.